The 14 T cell receptor beta chains given below trace back to one sample, sequenced in a study of T cells after yellow fever vaccination. TCRdb recomputed calls from the 5' RACE reads with MiXCR, one row per CDR3 protein. This sample carries 400,000 to 650,000 distinct CDR3 sequences, 21% of them seen once, and the ten largest clones take approximately 15%. The specimen comprised PBMCs, sampled roughly 23 days after the first yellow fever vaccination. The receptor source for this set is a man aged 18 to 29 who received the YFV17D yellow fever vaccine.

This clonotype occurred a few times. V and J are TRBV20-1 and TRBJ1-5, with a tentative D call TRBD1 (5 bases). The CDR3 is made up of 14 amino acids. The V gene's germline CDR1 is DFQATT and CDR2 SNEGSKA (reference sequence). Trimming took off 7 bases at V and 0 bases at J, with 13 bases between the two ends. CDR3 in amino acids: CSVRDDDSNQPQHF. CDR3 bases: TGCAGTGTACGGGACGATGATAGCAATCAGCCCCAGCATTTT.

The genes are TRBV27 and TRBJ2-5; unclear D gene. Germline loops: CDR1 MNHEY, CDR2 SMNVEV (reference sequence). The CDR3 length is 14 residues. The V end lost 0 bases, the J end lost 0 bases, and 5 bases lay between the germline ends. The CDR3 loop reads CASSLSVNQETQYF. The CDR3 bases are TGTGCCAGCAGTTTATCTGTCAACCAAGAGACCCAGTACTTC.

This chain links TRBV12-3 or TRBV12-4 with TRBJ1-3, with D perhaps matching TRBD1 (5 bases). V dropped 2 bases and J dropped 0 bases, with 8 bases sitting between them. CDR3 length equals 15 residues. CDR3 protein: CASSLTGTSGNTIYF. The CDR3 DNA reads as TGTGCCAGCAGTTTAACAGGAACCTCTGGAAACACCATATATTTT.

There are a few counts of this clonotype. The chain has TRBV5-1 and TRBJ2-3; weak D call: TRBD2 (5 bases). Germline values: CDR1 SGHRS, CDR2 YFSETQ. The CDR3 is 14 residues long. Trimming took 7 bases from V and 5 from J, leaving 17 bases between them. DNA for the CDR3: TGCGCCAGCTGTATGCTCTCGGGGAGAGATACGCAGTATTTT. It is translated as CASCMLSGRDTQYF.

This clonotype has just a few counts. The chain uses TRBV20-1 and TRBJ1-6; 9 bases map to TRBD1. Germline V gene data show CDR1 as DFQATT and CDR2 as SNEGSKA (reference sequence). The CDR3 has 13 amino acids. Losses at the gene ends were 6 bases for V and 10 bases for J; bases not matched to a gene: 7. This CDR3 reads CSAPQGALSPLHF. Here the CDR3 DNA reads TGCAGTGCCCCACAGGGGGCATTGTCACCCCTCCACTTT.

This clonotype was seen more than once but under ten times. The rearrangement joins TRBV20-1 to TRBJ2-2; D gene unclear. Looked up from germline, CDR1 is DFQATT and CDR2 is SNEGSKA (reference sequence). Trimming removed 3 bases from V and 7 bases from J, with 9 bases in between. The CDR3 has 12 residues. The CDR3 reads CSASGVVGELFF. The CDR3 coding sequence is TGCAGTGCTAGTGGGGTAGTCGGGGAGCTGTTTTTT.

The table lists this clonotype with a few counts. The gene calls are TRBV5-6 and TRBJ2-7; 8 bases align to TRBD1. Germline V gene sequence: CDR1 SGHDT, CDR2 YYEEEE. The CDR3 extends over 15 amino acids. Unmatched junction bases numbered 14, after V lost 5 bases and J lost 7 bases. CDR3 sequence reads: CASRSTGANPAEQYV. CDR3 in DNA: TGTGCCAGCAGGTCGACAGGGGCCAACCCTGCGGAGCAGTACGTC.

This clonotype was seen at least ten times. The chain has TRBV14 and TRBJ2-2; D assignment may be TRBD1 or TRBD2 (6 bases each). CDR1 is SGHDN and CDR2 is FVKESK in the germline V gene. The length of the CDR3 is 16 residues. Trimming stripped 1 base from V and 1 base from J, with 10 bases between. This CDR3 reads CASSQVGGQNTGELFF. The CDR3 DNA reads as TGTGCCAGCAGCCAAGTCGGGGGACAGAACACCGGGGAGCTGTTTTTT. Variable domain in full (rest from reference TRBV14 and TRBJ2-2): EAGVTQFPSHSVIEKGQTVTLRCDPISGHDNLYWYRRVMGKEIKFLLHFVKESKQDESGMPNNRFLAERTGGTYSTLKVQPAELEDSGVYFCASSQVGGQNTGELFFGEGSRLTVL.

The chain couples TRBV6-1 to TRBJ2-3; tentative D call: TRBD1 (6 bases). The CDR3 length is 15 residues. The V gene's germline CDR1 is MNHNS and CDR2 SASEGT. Deletions cut 6 bases from V and 0 bases from J, with 13 bases between. The CDR3 nucleotides are TGTGCCAGCAGGGTACAGGGTTTTAGCACAGATACGCAGTATTTT. As protein: CASRVQGFSTDTQYF.

The rearrangement uses TRBV5-1 and TRBJ2-5, with a weak D call TRBD2 (5 bases). From germline, CDR1 is SGHRS and CDR2 YFSETQ. The CDR3 spans 15 residues. Between the trimmed V and J ends, which lost 2 bases and 3 bases, there was a span of 14 bases. CDR3 sequence (DNA): TGCGCCAGCAGCTTACTTCCCTCGGGGAAAGAGACCCAGTACTTC. Translated, it gives CASSLLPSGKETQYF.

In this sample, this clonotype turned up a few times. This rearrangement joins TRBV25-1 to TRBJ1-6; maybe TRBD1 (6 bases). The CDR3 has 16 residues. The germline V and J ends were trimmed by 4 bases and 8 bases, with 18 bases remaining between them. Germline values: CDR1 MGHDK, CDR2 SYGVNS. The CDR3 DNA sequence: TGTGCCAGCAGTGTACAGGGTCCGACGACGTATTCACCCCTCCACTTT. Translating it yields CASSVQGPTTYSPLHF.

This clonotype was detected only once. This chain joins TRBV6-1 and TRBJ1-4, with TRBD1 as a possible D gene (6 bases). The germline V gene encodes CDR1 MNHNS and CDR2 SASEGT. The CDR3 spans 15 residues. V was shortened by 4 bases and J by 5 bases, with 14 bases between the two germline ends. CDR3 region: CASSARGGRNEKLFF. Here the CDR3 DNA reads TGTGCCAGCAGTGCCCGAGGGGGGAGGAATGAAAAACTGTTTTTT.

This clonotype has only a few counts. The chain has TRBV28 and TRBJ1-4, with 7 bases identical to TRBD1. V lost 3 bases, J lost 7 bases, and 8 bases stayed unmatched. Germline lookup yields CDR1 MDHEN and CDR2 SYDVKM. The CDR3 length is 15 residues. The CDR3 nucleotides read TGTGCCAGCAGTTTCCCAGGGGGGGTTTTTGAAAAACTGTTTTTT. Its translation: CASSFPGGVFEKLFF.

This clonotype occurred a few times. This sequence joins TRBV6-5 and TRBJ2-3, with D possibly TRBD1 on 6 matching bases. Germline V gene sequence: CDR1 MNHEY, CDR2 SVGAGI. Trimming cost V 2 bases and J 2 bases, with 8 bases left between them. This CDR3 is 14 amino acids long. The CDR3, as DNA: TGTGCCAGCAGTTACGGACAGAACACAGATACGCAGTATTTT. Its translation: CASSYGQNTDTQYF.